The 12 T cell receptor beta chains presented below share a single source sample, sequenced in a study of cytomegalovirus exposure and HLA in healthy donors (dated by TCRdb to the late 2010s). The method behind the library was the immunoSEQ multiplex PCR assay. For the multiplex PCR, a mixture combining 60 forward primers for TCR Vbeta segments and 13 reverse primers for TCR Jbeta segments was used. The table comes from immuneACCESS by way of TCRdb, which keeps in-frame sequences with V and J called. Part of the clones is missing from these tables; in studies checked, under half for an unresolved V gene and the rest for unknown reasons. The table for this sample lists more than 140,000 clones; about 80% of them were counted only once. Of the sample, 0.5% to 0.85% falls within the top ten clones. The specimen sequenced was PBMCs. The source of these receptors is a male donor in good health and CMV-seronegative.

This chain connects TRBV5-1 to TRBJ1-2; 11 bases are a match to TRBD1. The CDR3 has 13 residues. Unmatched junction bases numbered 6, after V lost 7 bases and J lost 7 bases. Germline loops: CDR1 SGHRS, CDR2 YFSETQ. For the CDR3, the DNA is TGCGCCAGCCGAACGGACAGGGGGCCTGGCTACACCTTC. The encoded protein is CASRTDRGPGYTF.

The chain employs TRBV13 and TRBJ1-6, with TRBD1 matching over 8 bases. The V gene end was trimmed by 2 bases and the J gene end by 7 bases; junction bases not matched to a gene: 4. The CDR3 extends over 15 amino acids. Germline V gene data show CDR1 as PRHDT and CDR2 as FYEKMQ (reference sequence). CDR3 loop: CASSLSRQGNSPLHF. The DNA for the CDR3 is TGTGCCAGCAGCTTAAGCAGACAGGGGAATTCACCCCTCCACTTT.

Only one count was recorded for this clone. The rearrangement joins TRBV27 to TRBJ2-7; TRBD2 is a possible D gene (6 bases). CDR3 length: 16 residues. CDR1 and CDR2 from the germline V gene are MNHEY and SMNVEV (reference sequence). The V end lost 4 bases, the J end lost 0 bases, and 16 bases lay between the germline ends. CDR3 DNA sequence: TGTGCCAGCAGTTCGCCGTCGGGGGAACCCTCCTACGAGCAGTACTTC. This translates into CASSSPSGEPSYEQYF.

The CDR3 region has the DNA TGTGCCAGCAGTGTCATACAGGGTAAGAACACTGAAGCTTTCTTT. Residues: CASSVIQGKNTEAFF. The chain is built from TRBV2 and TRBJ1-1, with D maybe TRBD1 (6 bases). The germline V gene encodes CDR1 SNHLY and CDR2 FYNNEI. Trimming took 4 bases from V and 1 from J, leaving 13 bases between them. The CDR3 is made up of 15 amino acids.

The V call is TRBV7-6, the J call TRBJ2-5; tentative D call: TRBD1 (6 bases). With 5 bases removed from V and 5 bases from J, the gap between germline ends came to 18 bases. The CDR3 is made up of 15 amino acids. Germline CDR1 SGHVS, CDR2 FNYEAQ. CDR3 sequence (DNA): TGTGCCAGCAGCCCGGGGAGAGGGGGACGGGAGACCCAGTACTTC. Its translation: CASSPGRGGRETQYF.

Here the CDR3 DNA reads TGTGCCATCAGTGGTTGGGGGCCGGGGACCGGGGAGCTGTTTTTT. Translated: CAISGWGPGTGELFF. The chain carries TRBV10-3 and TRBJ2-2, with D possibly matching TRBD1 (6 bases). Germline CDR1 reads ENHRY; CDR2 reads SYGVKD. This CDR3 contains 15 residues. V dropped 4 bases and J dropped 5 bases, with 14 bases sitting between them.

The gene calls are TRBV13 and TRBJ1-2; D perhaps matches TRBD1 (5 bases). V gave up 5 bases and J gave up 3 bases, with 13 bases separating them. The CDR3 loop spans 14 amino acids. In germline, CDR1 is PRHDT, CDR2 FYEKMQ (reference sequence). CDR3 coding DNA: TGTGCCAGCAGCCACCCCCAGGGTGACTATGGCTACACCTTC. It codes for CASSHPQGDYGYTF.

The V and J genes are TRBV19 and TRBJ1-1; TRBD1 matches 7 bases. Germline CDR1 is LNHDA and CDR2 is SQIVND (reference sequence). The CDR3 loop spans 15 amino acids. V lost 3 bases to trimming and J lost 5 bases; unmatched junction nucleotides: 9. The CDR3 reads CASSIYGTARTEAFF. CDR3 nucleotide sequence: TGTGCCAGTAGTATTTACGGGACAGCGAGGACTGAAGCTTTCTTT.

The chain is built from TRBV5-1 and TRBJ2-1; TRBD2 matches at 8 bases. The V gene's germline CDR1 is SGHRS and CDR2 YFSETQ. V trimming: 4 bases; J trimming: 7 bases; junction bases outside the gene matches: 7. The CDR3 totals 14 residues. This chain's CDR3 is CASSLGTRVNEQFF. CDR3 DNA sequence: TGCGCCAGCAGCCTGGGGACTAGAGTAAATGAGCAGTTCTTC.

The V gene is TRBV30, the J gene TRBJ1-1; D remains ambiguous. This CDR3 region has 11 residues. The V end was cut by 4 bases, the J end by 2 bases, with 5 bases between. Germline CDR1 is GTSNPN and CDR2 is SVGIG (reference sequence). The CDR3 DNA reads TGTGCCTGGACCTTAAACACTGAAGCTTTCTTT. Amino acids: CAWTLNTEAFF.

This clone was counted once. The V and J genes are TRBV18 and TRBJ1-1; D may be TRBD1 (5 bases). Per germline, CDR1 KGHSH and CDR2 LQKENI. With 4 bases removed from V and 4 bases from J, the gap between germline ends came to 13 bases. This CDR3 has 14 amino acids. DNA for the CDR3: TGTGCCAGCTCACGAGGGGAGGGATCCACTGAAGCTTTCTTT. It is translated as CASSRGEGSTEAFF.

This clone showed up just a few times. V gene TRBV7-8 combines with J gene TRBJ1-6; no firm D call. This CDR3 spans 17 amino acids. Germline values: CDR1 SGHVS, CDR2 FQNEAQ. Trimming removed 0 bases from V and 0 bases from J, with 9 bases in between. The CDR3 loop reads CASSLAVGSSYNSPLHF. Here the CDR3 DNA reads TGTGCCAGCAGCTTAGCGGTGGGGAGCTCCTATAATTCACCCCTCCACTTT.